This paragraph reports one TCR beta chain. The specificity of this receptor is unknown. No base qualities exist here, and no much larger clone lies one base off it. Systemically healthy Caucasian individuals from Russia, 35 to 50 in total and aged roughly 6 to 100 years, were included as donors. Each donor gave around 9.9 milliliters of peripheral blood, collected into EDTA-treated Vacutainer tubes. PBMCs were isolated by Ficoll-Paque density-gradient centrifugation, with at least 6 million obtained per sample. Total RNA, at least 5 micrograms per sample, was extracted from PBMCs with Trizol reagent. The percentages of naive CD45RAhigh/CD27high T cells were determined by flow cytometry on a PBMC aliquot from every donor. Library method: 5' RACE. This sample was sequenced with an Illumina HiSeq 2500. A second PCR of about 6 to 11 cycles was performed with a sample-barcoded 5' primer and a J-beta primer mix. A template-switch 5' adaptor carrying 12 random nucleotides introduced a unique molecular identifier onto each TCR beta cDNA molecule. Each sample yielded at least 3 million CDR3-containing paired-end reads. First-strand cDNA synthesis was performed from all RNA using the Mint cDNA synthesis kit, with priming by a TRBC-specific oligonucleotide. Following uracil-DNA glycosylase treatment, all cDNA underwent a first 18-cycle PCR with the universal primers M1SS and BC2_uni_R. In the source study's methods: Normalization of each sample was performed by random selection of 1 million high-quality reads, each carrying a distinct molecular identifier. Instead of being binned into consensus sequences, reads with shared molecular identifiers were discarded. CDR3 identification, clonotype clustering and error correction used MiTCR with a Q25 quality threshold and the strictest error-elimination algorithm. A nonparametric unseen species model with Euler transformation was used to estimate lower-bound total TCR beta diversity. Clones were called with MiXCR by TCRdb after fastp trimmed the public reads at Q25, and only in-frame beta chains were retained. For every CDR3 protein sequence, its rows merge into one entry that carries the most common genes and DNA. It is TCRdb's table, rather than the study itself, that gives the V and J calls and clone size. The sample has hundreds of thousands of distinct CDR3 sequences on record, over 45% of them singletons. The ten biggest clones cover about 20% of the sample.

Per the germline V gene, SGHTA is the CDR1 and FQGNSA is the CDR2. The CDR3 has 16 amino acids, counting the end cysteine and phenylalanine. Only CDR3 DNA is held: 48 bases, read in frame from base 1. The entry originates in a study of blood T cells in healthy people across ages (dated by TCRdb to about 2015). Looking at the study overall: Template switching captured roughly one uniquely barcoded TCR beta cDNA molecule per two T cells in model experiments. To track age-related changes in TCR beta repertoire diversity, the study relied on deep sequencing normalized with unique cDNA molecular identifiers. Four age groups were formed from the donors: young (average about 16 years), middle-aged (more than 35), aged (about 68) and long-lived (roughly 81). To avoid experimental bias, donors of different ages were spread randomly across the sequencing lanes. For two donors (one aged 18 to 30 and one aged 80 or older), the study analyzed two additional independent replicas of 1 million unique cDNA reads from the same blood draw. The paper's findings and limits, for the study overall: Estimates of total diversity based on one million sequenced T cells were considered lower bounds and underestimates. Observed TCR beta diversity correlated strongly with the percentage of naive T cells measured by flow cytometry. Since profiling was done on bulk unsorted PBMCs, naive and antigen-experienced compartments could not be conclusively compared. Observed TCR beta diversity per million T cells fell roughly linearly with age, and a significant reduction was already apparent by age around 39. The long-lived group showed more naive CD4+ T cells, fewer expanded clones and increased TCR diversity than the aged group, suggesting age selection. The CMV infection status of donors was not known, potentially confounding age-related changes in expanded clonotypes.

This clonotype was sampled from a man between 25 and 39 years old in good health. The chain joins TRBV7-2 to TRBJ2-4; TRBD2 agrees with 13 junctional bases. The closer fit of TRBJ2-5 to the DNA end suggests the J call may be wrong. The sample was blood. Here is the DNA: TGTGCCAGCAGCTTGGGGGGACTAGCGGGGCGGGAGACCCAGTACTTC. This gives the protein CASSLGGLAGRETQYF.